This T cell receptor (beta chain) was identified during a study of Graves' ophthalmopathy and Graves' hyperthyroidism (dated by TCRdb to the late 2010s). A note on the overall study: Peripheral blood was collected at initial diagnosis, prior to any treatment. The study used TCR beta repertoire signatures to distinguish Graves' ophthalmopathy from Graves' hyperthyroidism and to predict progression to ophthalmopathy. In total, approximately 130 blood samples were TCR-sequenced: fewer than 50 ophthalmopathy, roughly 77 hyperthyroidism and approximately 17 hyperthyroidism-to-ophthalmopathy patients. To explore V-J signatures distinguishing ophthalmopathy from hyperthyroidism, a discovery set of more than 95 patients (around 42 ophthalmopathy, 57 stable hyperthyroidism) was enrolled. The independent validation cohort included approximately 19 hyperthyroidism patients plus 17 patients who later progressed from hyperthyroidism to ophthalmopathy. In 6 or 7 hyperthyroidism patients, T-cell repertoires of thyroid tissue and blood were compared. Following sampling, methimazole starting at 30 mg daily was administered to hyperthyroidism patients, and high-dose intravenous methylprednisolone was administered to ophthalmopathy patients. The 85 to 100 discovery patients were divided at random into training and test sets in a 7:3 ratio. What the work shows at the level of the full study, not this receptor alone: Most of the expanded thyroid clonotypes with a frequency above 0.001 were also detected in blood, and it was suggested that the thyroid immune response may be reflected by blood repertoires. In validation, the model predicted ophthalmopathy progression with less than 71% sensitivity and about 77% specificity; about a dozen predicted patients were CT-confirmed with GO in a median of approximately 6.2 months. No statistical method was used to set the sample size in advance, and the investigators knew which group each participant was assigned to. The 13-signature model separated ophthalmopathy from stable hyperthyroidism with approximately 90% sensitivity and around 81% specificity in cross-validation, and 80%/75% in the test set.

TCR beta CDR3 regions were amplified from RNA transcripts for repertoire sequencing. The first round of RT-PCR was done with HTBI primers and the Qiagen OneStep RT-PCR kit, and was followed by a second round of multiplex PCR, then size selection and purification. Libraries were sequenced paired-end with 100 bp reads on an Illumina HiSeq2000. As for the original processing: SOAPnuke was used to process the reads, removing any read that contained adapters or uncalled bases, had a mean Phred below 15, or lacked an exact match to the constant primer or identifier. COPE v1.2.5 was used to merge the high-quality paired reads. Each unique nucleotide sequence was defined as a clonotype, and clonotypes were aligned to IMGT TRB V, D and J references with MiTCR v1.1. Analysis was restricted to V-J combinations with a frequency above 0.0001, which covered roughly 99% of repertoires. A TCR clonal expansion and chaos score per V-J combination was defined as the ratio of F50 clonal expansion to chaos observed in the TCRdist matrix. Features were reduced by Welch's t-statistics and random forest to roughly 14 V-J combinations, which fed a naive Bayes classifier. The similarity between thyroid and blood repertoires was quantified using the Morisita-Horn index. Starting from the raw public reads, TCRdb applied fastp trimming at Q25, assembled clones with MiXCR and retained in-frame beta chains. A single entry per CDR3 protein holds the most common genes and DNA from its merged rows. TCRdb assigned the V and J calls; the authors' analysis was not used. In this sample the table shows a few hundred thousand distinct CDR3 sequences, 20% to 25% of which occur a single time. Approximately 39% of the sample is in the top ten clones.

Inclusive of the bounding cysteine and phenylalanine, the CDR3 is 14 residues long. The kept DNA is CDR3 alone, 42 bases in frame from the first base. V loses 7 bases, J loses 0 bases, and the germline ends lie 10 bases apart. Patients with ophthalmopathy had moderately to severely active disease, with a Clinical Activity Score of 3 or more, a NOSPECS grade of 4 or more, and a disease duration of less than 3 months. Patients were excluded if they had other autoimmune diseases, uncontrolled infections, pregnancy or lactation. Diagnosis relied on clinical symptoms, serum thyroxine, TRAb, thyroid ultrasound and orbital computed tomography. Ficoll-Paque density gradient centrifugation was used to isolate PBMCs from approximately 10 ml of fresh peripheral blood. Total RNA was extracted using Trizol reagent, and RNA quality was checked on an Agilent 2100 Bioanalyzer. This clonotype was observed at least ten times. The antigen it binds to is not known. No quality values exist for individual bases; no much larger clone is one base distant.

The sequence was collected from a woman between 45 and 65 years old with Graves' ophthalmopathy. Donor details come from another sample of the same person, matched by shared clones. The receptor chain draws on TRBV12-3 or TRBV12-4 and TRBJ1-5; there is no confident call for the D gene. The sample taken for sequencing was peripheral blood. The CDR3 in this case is CASTKTVSNQPQHF. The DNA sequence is TGTGCCAGCACTAAGACGGTTAGCAATCAGCCCCAGCATTTT.